The 21 T cell receptor beta chains in this list originate from one sample, sequenced in a study of blood T cell repertoires in COVID-19. Profiled with immunoSEQ multiplex PCR; TCRdb holds only in-frame clones, not every one. The table records about 48,000 clones, about nine tenths of them present only once. The sample consisted of peripheral blood. The receptors were sampled from a woman aged 80 or older with COVID-19, enrolled during active disease.

This rearrangement joins TRBV19 to TRBJ2-1, with 9 nucleotides matching TRBD1. Germline loops: CDR1 LNHDA, CDR2 SQIVND (reference sequence). The CDR3 runs to 15 residues. V lost 6 bases to trimming and J lost 3 bases; unmatched junction nucleotides: 6. This CDR3 is CASRTGQGYYNEQFF. For the CDR3, the DNA is TGTGCCAGTAGGACGGGACAGGGCTACTACAATGAGCAGTTCTTC.

The chain employs TRBV6-6 and TRBJ2-3; TRBD2 agrees at 8 bases. The junction had 8 bases not matched to a gene; V was cut back by 6 bases and J by 3 bases. The CDR3 covers 15 residues. The germline V gene encodes CDR1 MNHNY and CDR2 SVGAGI (reference sequence). The CDR3 loop is CASSEPGGATDTQYF. As DNA, the CDR3 is TGTGCCAGCAGCGAACCCGGGGGGGCGACAGATACGCAGTATTTT.

This chain joins TRBV5-1 and TRBJ2-2; maybe TRBD1 (6 bases). V lost 3 bases, J lost 6 bases, and 9 bases lay in between. This CDR3 region has 13 residues. Germline assignment: CDR1 SGHRS and CDR2 YFSETQ. CDR3 coding DNA: TGCGCCAGCAGCTCAACAGGGCCCGGGGAGCTGTTTTTT. Translating it yields CASSSTGPGELFF.

The V and J genes are TRBV7-9 and TRBJ1-1; D ambiguous. The CDR3 covers 12 residues. Germline-derived CDR1 and CDR2 are SEHNR and FQNEAQ (reference sequence). V shed 6 bases and J shed 5 bases, with 10 bases lying between them. CDR3 region: CASSNGVTEAFF. Here the CDR3 DNA reads TGTGCCAGCAGTAACGGGGTTACTGAAGCTTTCTTT.

This clone occurred once. CDR3 loop: CASSHWTGVRTGELFF. CDR3 bases: TGTGCCAGCAGCCACTGGACAGGGGTTCGGACCGGGGAGCTGTTTTTT. The chain joins TRBV14 to TRBJ2-2; 9 bases are a match to TRBD1. The CDR3 covers 16 residues. Germline values: CDR1 SGHDN, CDR2 FVKESK. The V segment lost 3 bases and the J segment 5 bases; nucleotides outside the gene matches: 7.

V gene TRBV4-1 combines with J gene TRBJ1-1; 9 bases map to TRBD1. The ends lost 3 bases at V and 4 bases at J; junction bases unmatched: 9. Germline CDR1 MGHRA, CDR2 YSYEKL. There are 16 residues in the CDR3. As DNA, the CDR3 is TGCGCCAGCAGCCACCCAAACAGGGGGCTGGGCACTGAAGCTTTCTTT. It encodes CASSHPNRGLGTEAFF.

V usage is TRBV7-2 and J usage is TRBJ1-4, with TRBD1 matching 7 bases. Germline trimming cut 5 bases from V and 6 bases from J; bases unmatched to any gene: 9. Germline CDR1 and CDR2: SGHTA and FQGNSA. The CDR3 runs to 15 residues. DNA of the CDR3: TGTGCCAGCAGCCGCCGACAGGGAGACCATGAAAAACTGTTTTTT. This sequence encodes CASSRRQGDHEKLFF. The full variable domain, in which reference TRBV7-2 and TRBJ1-4 provide the parts outside the CDR3, is GAGVSQSPSNKVTEKGKDVELRCDPISGHTALYWYRQSLGQGLEFLIYFQGNSAPDKSGLPSDRFSAERTGGSVSTLTIQRTQQEDSAVYLCASSRRQGDHEKLFFGSGTQLSVL.

The rearrangement joins TRBV7-2 to TRBJ1-1, with D tentatively TRBD1 (5 bases). CDR3 length: 15 amino acids. The germline CDR1 and CDR2 sequences are SGHTA and FQGNSA. Deletions cut 1 base from V and 0 bases from J, with 9 bases between. The CDR3 region is CASSLVGGLNTEAFF. In DNA form, the CDR3 reads TGTGCCAGCAGCTTAGTCGGGGGGTTGAACACTGAAGCTTTCTTT.

The table lists this clone with a few counts. The chain uses TRBV2 and TRBJ2-5; TRBD1 agrees at 7 bases. The germline gives CDR1 SNHLY, CDR2 FYNNEI. J was trimmed by 2 bases and V by 2 bases; bases with no gene match: 8. There are 16 residues in the CDR3. DNA for the CDR3: TGTGCCAGCAGTGAATTACCAGGGGGAGAGCAAGAGACCCAGTACTTC. Protein sequence: CASSELPGGEQETQYF.

The chain has TRBV5-5 and TRBJ1-1, with D possibly TRBD1 on 6 matching bases. CDR1 and CDR2 from the germline V gene are SGHKS and YYEKEE (reference sequence). The V end lost 3 bases, the J end lost 1 base, and 16 bases lay between the germline ends. The CDR3 runs to 16 residues. The CDR3 DNA sequence: TGTGCCAGCAGCTGGTGGACAGCAAGTACGAACACTGAAGCTTTCTTT. It encodes CASSWWTASTNTEAFF.

The V gene is TRBV6-5, the J gene TRBJ1-2; TRBD1 matches 7 bases. Looked up from germline, CDR1 is MNHEY and CDR2 is SVGAGI. The CDR3 runs to 12 residues. The V segment lost 10 bases and the J segment 5 bases; nucleotides outside the gene matches: 7. The CDR3 protein is CATTGTAYGYTF. CDR3 bases: TGTGCCACCACCGGGACAGCTTATGGCTACACCTTC.

The gene calls are TRBV5-1 and TRBJ1-2; TRBD1 aligns across 7 bases. CDR1 is SGHRS and CDR2 is YFSETQ in the germline V gene. Trimming removed 0 bases from V and 7 bases from J; junction bases left unmatched: 12. This CDR3 has 16 residues. In DNA form, the CDR3 reads TGCGCCAGCAGCTTGGCCCCCGACAGGGAAAGGCTTGGCTACACCTTC. It translates to CASSLAPDRERLGYTF. The complete variable domain, with remaining parts taken from reference TRBV5-1 and TRBJ1-2, reads KAGVTQTPRYLIKTRGQQVTLSCSPISGHRSVSWYQQTPGQGLQFLFEYFSETQRNKGNFPGRFSGRQFSNSRSEMNVSTLELGDSALYLCASSLAPDRERLGYTFGSGTRLTVV.

This chain joins TRBV6-5 and TRBJ1-6; no clear D gene. V was cut by 6 bases and J by 8 bases, with 14 bases left in between. The CDR3 has 14 residues. The germline gives CDR1 MNHEY, CDR2 SVGAGI. The CDR3 sequence: CASSPPRGDSPLHF. Written as DNA, the CDR3 is TGTGCCAGCAGCCCCCCCCGGGGAGATTCACCCCTCCACTTT.

The chain has TRBV10-3 and TRBJ2-1; 12 bases are shared with TRBD1. The CDR3 runs 18 residues. Trimming at V came to 6 bases and at J to 11 bases, leaving 20 bases not matched to a gene. The germline gives CDR1 ENHRY, CDR2 SYGVKD. DNA of the CDR3: TGTGCCATCAGCCCGGGACAGGGGGCGGCTAGCGCCCTGGGTAAGCAGTTCTTC. Translated: CAISPGQGAASALGKQFF.

The chain combines TRBV6-2 or TRBV6-3 with TRBJ2-3, with TRBD2 identical over 12 bases. The CDR3 is 18 residues long. CDR1 MNHEY and CDR2 SVGEGT come from the germline V gene. After removal of 4 bases from V and 3 bases from J, the junction contained 11 bases not matched to a gene. CDR3 in DNA: TGTGCCAGCAGTTTTTCCCTAGGACTAGCGGGGACTACAGATACGCAGTATTTT. Translated, it gives CASSFSLGLAGTTDTQYF.

This clone turned up a few times. This CDR3 reads CASSPTRGEQFF. The CDR3 DNA is TGCGCCAGCAGCCCTACCAGAGGTGAGCAGTTCTTC. V usage is TRBV5-1 and J usage is TRBJ2-1; D unresolved. Germline values: CDR1 SGHRS, CDR2 YFSETQ. The CDR3 runs 12 residues. The V and J ends lost 4 bases and 9 bases respectively, with 11 bases between them.

The chain joins TRBV7-2 to TRBJ2-1; D possibly corresponds to TRBD1 (7 bases). V lost 0 bases and J lost 8, with 11 bases in between. Germline lookup yields CDR1 SGHTA and CDR2 FQGNSA. CDR3 length: 14 amino acids. The CDR3 nucleotides are TGTGCCAGCAGCTTAGCGGTCAGGGGGGATGAGCAGTTCTTC. This codes for CASSLAVRGDEQFF.

The chain joins TRBV27 to TRBJ1-2, with D tentatively TRBD1 (5 bases). Deletions cut 3 bases from V and 5 bases from J, with 19 bases between. This CDR3 region has 16 residues. Germline V gives CDR1 MNHEY, CDR2 SMNVEV (reference sequence). CDR3 DNA: TGTGCCAGCAGTTTTAGGGTCCAGGGATGGGTGTATGGCTACACCTTC. Translated: CASSFRVQGWVYGYTF.

The chain is built from TRBV6-6 and TRBJ2-7; 11 bases line up with TRBD2. V gave up 7 bases and J gave up 3 bases; unmatched junction bases: 5. Germline CDR1 MNHNY, CDR2 SVGAGI (reference sequence). The CDR3 loop spans 14 amino acids. For the CDR3, the DNA is TGTGCCAGCACCCTGACTAGCGGGGACTACGAGCAGTACTTC. Its translation is CASTLTSGDYEQYF.

The J gene is TRBJ1-3, the V gene TRBV7-6; the match to TRBD1 covers 10 bases. Per germline, CDR1 SGHVS and CDR2 FNYEAQ. V lost 3 bases, J lost 4 bases, and 9 bases stayed unmatched. The CDR3 totals 17 residues. As DNA, the CDR3 is TGTGCCAGCAGCTTGCTAGCCGGGACAGGGGCCGGAAACACCATATATTTT. As protein: CASSLLAGTGAGNTIYF.

The rearrangement links TRBV5-1 to TRBJ1-2; 7 nucleotides match TRBD1. Unmatched junction bases numbered 6, after V lost 7 bases and J lost 3 bases. Per germline, CDR1 SGHRS and CDR2 YFSETQ. The length of the CDR3 is 13 residues. The CDR3, as DNA: TGCGCCAGCCGACAGGGATCGGACTATGGCTACACCTTC. It encodes CASRQGSDYGYTF.